These 8 T cell receptor beta chains were all obtained from the same sample, sequenced in a study of CD8 T cells in Susac syndrome. Random-hexamer reverse transcription was applied to 0.5 to 1 ug RNA. TCRdb independently ran MiXCR on the immunoSEQ multiplex PCR reads; one entry per CDR3 protein. This table holds 95,000 to 150,000 distinct CDR3 sequences, over 90% found once. The source material was CD8+ T cells from PBMCs. These TCRs come from a human donor with Susac syndrome.

The chain joins TRBV11-2 to TRBJ2-1; no clear D gene. This CDR3 is built from 11 residues. The germline V and J ends were trimmed by 3 bases and 5 bases, with 2 bases remaining between them. The germline CDR1 and CDR2 sequences are SGHAT and FQNNGV. The CDR3 loop reads CASSFNNEQFF. The CDR3 DNA reads as TGTGCCAGCAGCTTTAACAATGAGCAGTTCTTC.

This clonotype was observed a single time. The chain has TRBV5-5 and TRBJ1-1; TRBD1 aligns across 8 bases. Germline V gives CDR1 SGHKS, CDR2 YYEKEE (reference sequence). The CDR3 covers 11 residues. Germline trimming cut 3 bases from V and 10 bases from J; bases unmatched to any gene: 2. The CDR3 nucleotides are TGTGCCAGCAGCTCGACAGGGGTAGCTTTCTTT. The encoded protein is CASSSTGVAFF.

This clonotype was detected once. The V gene is TRBV5-1, the J gene TRBJ2-1, with TRBD1 as a possible D gene (6 bases). This CDR3 is built from 19 residues. Germline values: CDR1 SGHRS, CDR2 YFSETQ. V was cut by 0 bases and J by 3 bases, with 22 bases left in between. CDR3 sequence: CASSLGDTSSPPHYNEQFF. The CDR3 region has the DNA TGCGCCAGCAGCTTGGGGGACACCTCATCTCCCCCACACTACAATGAGCAGTTCTTC.

This sequence joins TRBV2 and TRBJ2-7, with D possibly being TRBD1 (6 bases). CDR1 and CDR2 from the germline V gene are SNHLY and FYNNEI. CDR3 length: 14 amino acids. With 2 bases removed from V and 1 base from J, the gap between germline ends came to 9 bases. The CDR3 coding sequence is TGTGCCAGCAGTGAACTCCAGGGGTCCTACGAGCAGTACTTC. Its translation: CASSELQGSYEQYF. Using reference TRBV2 and TRBJ2-7 for the parts outside the CDR3, the full variable domain is EPEVTQTPSHQVTQMGQEVILRCVPISNHLYFYWYRQILGQKVEFLVSFYNNEISEKSEIFDDQFSVERPDGSNFTLKIRSTKLEDSAMYFCASSELQGSYEQYFGPGTRLTVT.

The gene calls are TRBV14 and TRBJ2-2, with 11 nucleotides matching TRBD2. CDR3 length: 17 residues. The V gene's germline CDR1 is SGHDN and CDR2 FVKESK. Losses at the gene ends were 4 bases for V and 1 base for J; bases not matched to a gene: 5. This CDR3 reads CASSRGLADLNTGELFF. The DNA for the CDR3 is TGTGCCAGCAGCCGGGGACTAGCGGACTTGAACACCGGGGAGCTGTTTTTT.

The chain carries TRBV6-5 and TRBJ2-6; D is unresolved. CDR1 and CDR2 from the germline V gene are MNHEY and SVGAGI. Between the trimmed V and J ends, which lost 2 bases and 0 bases, there was a span of 5 bases. The CDR3 spans 15 residues. CDR3 bases: TGTGCCAGCAGTTACCTCCGCTCTGGGGCCAACGTCCTGACTTTC. As protein: CASSYLRSGANVLTF.

This sequence joins TRBV9 and TRBJ1-2, with 9 positions matching TRBD1. The CDR3 is 17 residues long. Germline V lookup: CDR1 SGDLS, CDR2 YYNGEE. V gave up 4 bases and J gave up 4 bases; unmatched junction bases: 14. The CDR3 region has the DNA TGTGCCAGCAGCTTCACTGGAAGGGGACAGGGCGGCTATGGCTACACCTTC. This encodes CASSFTGRGQGGYGYTF.

This clonotype was detected once. This sequence joins TRBV12-3 or TRBV12-4 and TRBJ1-4; D is undetermined. The CDR3 sequence is 16 residues long. With 0 bases removed from V and 10 bases from J, the gap between germline ends came to 18 bases. The CDR3 DNA follows: TGTGCCAGCAGTTTAGCTTTTGGAGCCCCTCGAGGAAAACTGTTTTTT. Residues: CASSLAFGAPRGKLFF.